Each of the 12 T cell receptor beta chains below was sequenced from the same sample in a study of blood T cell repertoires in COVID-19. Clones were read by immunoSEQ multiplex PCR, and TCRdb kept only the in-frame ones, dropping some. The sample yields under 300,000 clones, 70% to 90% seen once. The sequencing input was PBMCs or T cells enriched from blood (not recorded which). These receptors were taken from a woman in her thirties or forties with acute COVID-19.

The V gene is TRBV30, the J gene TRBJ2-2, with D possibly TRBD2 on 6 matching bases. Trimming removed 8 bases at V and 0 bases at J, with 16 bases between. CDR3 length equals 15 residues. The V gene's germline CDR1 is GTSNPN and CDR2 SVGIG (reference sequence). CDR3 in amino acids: CAEDSGVANTGELFF. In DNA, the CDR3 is TGTGCCGAAGATAGCGGAGTCGCGAACACCGGGGAGCTGTTTTTT.

CDR3 in DNA: TGCGCCAGCAGCTATGGACAGGGGGCCTACGAGCAGTACGTC. Translation gives CASSYGQGAYEQYV. The chain has TRBV5-1 and TRBJ2-7; TRBD1 matches at 10 bases. In germline, CDR1 is SGHRS, CDR2 YFSETQ. With V trimmed by 3 bases and J by 2 bases, 2 bases remained unmatched. This CDR3 is 14 amino acids long.

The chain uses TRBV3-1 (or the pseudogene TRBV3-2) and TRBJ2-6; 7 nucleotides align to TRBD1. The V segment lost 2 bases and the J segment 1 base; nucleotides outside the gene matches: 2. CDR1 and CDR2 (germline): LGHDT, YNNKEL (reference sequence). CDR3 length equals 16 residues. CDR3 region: CASSQPQGSGANVLTF. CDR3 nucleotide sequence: TGTGCCAGCAGCCAACCACAGGGGTCTGGGGCCAACGTCCTGACTTTC.

The CDR3 DNA is TGTGCCAGCTCGCGCAGGGGGCTTGACACTGAAGCTTTCTTT. This translates into CASSRRGLDTEAFF. The chain recombines TRBV18 with TRBJ1-1, with TRBD1 identical over 8 bases. Germline CDR1 reads KGHSH; CDR2 reads LQKENI. V lost 6 bases and J lost 3; bases outside the gene matches: 6. The CDR3 covers 14 residues. Looking up the rest from reference TRBV18 and TRBJ1-1 gives the full variable domain: NAGVMQNPRHLVRRRGQEARLRCSPMKGHSHVYWYRQLPEEGLKFMVYLQKENIIDESGMPKERFSAEFPKEGPSILRIQQVVRGDSAAYFCASSRRGLDTEAFFGQGTRLTVV.

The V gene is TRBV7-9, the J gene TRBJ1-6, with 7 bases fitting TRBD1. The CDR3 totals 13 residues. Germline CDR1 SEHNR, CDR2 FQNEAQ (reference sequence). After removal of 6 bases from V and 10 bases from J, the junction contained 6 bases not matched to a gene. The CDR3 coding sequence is TGTGCCAGCAGTCGACAGGGAGAGTCACCCCTCCACTTT. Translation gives CASSRQGESPLHF.

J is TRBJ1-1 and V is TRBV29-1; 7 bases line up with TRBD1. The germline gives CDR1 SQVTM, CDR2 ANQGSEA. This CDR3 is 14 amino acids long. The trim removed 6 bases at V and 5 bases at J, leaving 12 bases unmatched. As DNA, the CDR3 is TGCAGCGTATATGAAAACAGGGGAGAGACTGAAGCTTTCTTT. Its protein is CSVYENRGETEAFF.

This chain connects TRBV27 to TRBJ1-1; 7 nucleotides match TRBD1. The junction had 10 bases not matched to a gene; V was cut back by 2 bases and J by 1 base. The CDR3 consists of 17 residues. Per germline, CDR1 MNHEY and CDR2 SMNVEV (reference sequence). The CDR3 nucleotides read TGTGCCAGCAGTTTAGAGGCAGGGGGACGGAGGAACACTGAAGCTTTCTTT. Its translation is CASSLEAGGRRNTEAFF.

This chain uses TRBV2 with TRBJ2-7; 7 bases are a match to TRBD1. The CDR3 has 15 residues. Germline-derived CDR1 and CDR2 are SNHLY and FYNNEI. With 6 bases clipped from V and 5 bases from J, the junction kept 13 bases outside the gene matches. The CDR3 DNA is TGTGCCAGCAGGGCCACCGGGACAGAGTCCAACGAGCAGTACTTC. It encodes CASRATGTESNEQYF.

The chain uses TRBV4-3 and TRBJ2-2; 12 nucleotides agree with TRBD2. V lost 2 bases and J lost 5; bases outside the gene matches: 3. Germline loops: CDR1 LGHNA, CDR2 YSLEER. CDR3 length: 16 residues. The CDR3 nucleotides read TGCGCCAGCAGCCAACTAGCGGGGGGGATTACCGGGGAGCTGTTTTTT. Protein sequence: CASSQLAGGITGELFF.

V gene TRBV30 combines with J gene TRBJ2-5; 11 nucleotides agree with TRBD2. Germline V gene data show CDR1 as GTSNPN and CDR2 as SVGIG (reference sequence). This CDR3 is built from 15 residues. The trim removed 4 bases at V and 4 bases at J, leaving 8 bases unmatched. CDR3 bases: TGTGCCTGGAAGAAAGGACTAGCGGGCGGAGAGACCCAGTACTTC. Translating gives CAWKKGLAGGETQYF.

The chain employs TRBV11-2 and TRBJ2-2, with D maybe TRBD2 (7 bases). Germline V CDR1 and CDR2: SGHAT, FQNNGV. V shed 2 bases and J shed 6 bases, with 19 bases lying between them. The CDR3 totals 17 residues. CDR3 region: CASSLRGDPGGPGELFF. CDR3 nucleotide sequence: TGTGCCAGCAGCTTAAGAGGTGACCCGGGGGGCCCCGGGGAGCTGTTTTTT. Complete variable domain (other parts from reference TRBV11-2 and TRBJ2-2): EAGVAQSPRYKIIEKRQSVAFWCNPISGHATLYWYQQILGQGPKLLIQFQNNGVVDDSQLPKDRFSAERLKGVDSTLKIQPAKLEDSAVYLCASSLRGDPGGPGELFFGEGSRLTVL.

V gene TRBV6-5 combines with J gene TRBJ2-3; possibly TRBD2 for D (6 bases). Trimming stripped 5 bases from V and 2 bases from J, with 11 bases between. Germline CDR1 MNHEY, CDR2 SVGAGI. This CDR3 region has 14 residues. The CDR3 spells CASSRERLTDTQYF. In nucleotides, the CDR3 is TGTGCCAGCAGTCGGGAGCGCCTCACAGATACGCAGTATTTT.